This T cell receptor beta chain was profiled in a study of blood T cell repertoires in COVID-19. Background on the study: T cells, B-cell-depleted T cells, or PBMCs provided the cDNA or gDNA that served as material.

The CDR3 loop spans 15 amino acids. The germline gives CDR1 MNHEY, CDR2 SMNVEV (reference sequence). V dropped 3 bases and J dropped 8; count of bases not matched to a gene: 7. Only one count was recorded for this clone. Clones were sequenced by immunoSEQ multiplex PCR, and TCRdb holds only the in-frame ones, with some missing. The table shows around 180,000 clones, with about 86% occurring only once. V usage is TRBV27 and J usage is TRBJ2-1; TRBD2 aligns across 10 bases. The source of this sequence is a woman aged 25 to 39 with active or convalescent COVID-19. Sequenced: peripheral blood. CDR3: CASSFALAGLYEQFF. As DNA, the CDR3 is TGTGCCAGCAGTTTTGCACTAGCGGGGTTGTATGAGCAGTTCTTC.